This T cell receptor beta chain was recovered during a study of T cell responses to AZD1222 COVID-19 vaccine. Whole-study results and caveats: Close to half of all spike-specific TCRs reportedly target regions of the variants that are unmutated. Spike-specific TCR breadth and depth went up after people got two AZD1222 doses. Repertoires were collected only later (after the peak T cell response had occurred).

TCRdb's table, derived via immunoSEQ multiplex PCR, lists solely in-frame clones and lacks some. Altogether nearly 200,000 clones are present, about 93% being singletons, with the ten largest covering around 1%. Timing groups of about 4 and about 12 weeks for second doses were pooled. With regard to this clone: Its matching antigen is unknown.

The TCR originated in an adult who received the AZD1222 COVID-19 vaccine. The specimen comprised peripheral blood, sampled 28 days after the second AZD1222 dose.

CDR3 DNA: TGTGCCATCTCACGAACCGGGGAGCTGTTTTTT. The encoded protein is CAISRTGELFF. This chain uses TRBV10-3 with TRBJ2-2, with unresolved D. Trimming shortened V by 8 bases and J by 5 bases, and 6 bases separated the two germline ends. Germline V CDR1 and CDR2: ENHRY, SYGVKD. The CDR3 consists of 11 residues.